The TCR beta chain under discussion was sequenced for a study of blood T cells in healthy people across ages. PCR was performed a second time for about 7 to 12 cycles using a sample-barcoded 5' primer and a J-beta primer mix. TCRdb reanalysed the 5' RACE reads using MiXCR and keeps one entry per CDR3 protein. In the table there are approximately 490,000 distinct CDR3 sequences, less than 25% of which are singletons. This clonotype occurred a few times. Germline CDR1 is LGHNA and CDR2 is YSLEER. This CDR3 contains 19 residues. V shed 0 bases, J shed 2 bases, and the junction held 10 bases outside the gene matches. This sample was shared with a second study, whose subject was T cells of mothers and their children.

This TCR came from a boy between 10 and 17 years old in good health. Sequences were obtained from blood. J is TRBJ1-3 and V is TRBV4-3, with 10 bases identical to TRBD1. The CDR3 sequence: CASSQDRPVGQGAGNTIYF. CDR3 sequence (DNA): TGCGCCAGCAGCCAAGATAGACCCGTCGGACAGGGGGCTGGAAACACCATATATTTT.